This TCR beta chain stems from a study of blood T cell repertoires in COVID-19. Study as a whole: Sites across the United States, Italy and Spain contributed samples from acute and convalescent COVID-19. PBMCs, B-cell-depleted T cells, or T cells were the source of the cDNA or gDNA that made up the material.

Only in-frame clones appear in the TCRdb table, and some are missing; sequencing was by immunoSEQ multiplex PCR. This table has about 190,000 clones, approximately 91% appearing once. The CDR3 is 14 amino acids. The germline V gene has CDR1 SEHNR and CDR2 FQNEAQ (reference sequence). After removal of 5 bases from V and 7 bases from J, the junction contained 6 bases not matched to a gene. The sequence was collected from a man aged 25 to 45 with acute or convalescent COVID-19. The J gene is TRBJ1-1, the V gene TRBV7-9, with 11 bases aligning to TRBD1. The source material was peripheral blood. CDR3 sequence: CASSSWDRGDEAFF. CDR3 sequence (DNA): TGTGCCAGCAGCAGTTGGGACAGGGGGGATGAAGCTTTCTTT.